The next 14 T cell receptor beta chains were all read from a single sample in a study of OX40 agonist ivuxolimab in advanced cancers. The data were produced by immunoSEQ multiplex PCR, yet TCRdb's version contains in-frame clones alone and is incomplete. The sample includes tens of thousands of clones, 79% seen only once; the top ten take 15%. This specimen consisted of CD4+ or CD8+ T cells sorted from blood, obtained in a trial of the OX40 agonist ivuxolimab. The receptors were gathered from an adult with an advanced solid tumor such as melanoma, head and neck, liver or kidney cancer.

The V and J genes are TRBV6-5 and TRBJ2-7; D is uncertain. V was clipped by 10 bases and J by 7 bases, with 11 bases between them. The CDR3 extends over 10 amino acids. Germline values: CDR1 MNHEY, CDR2 SVGAGI. CDR3 nucleotide sequence: TGTGCCACCTACCTTGTGGAGCAGTACTTC. This gives the protein CATYLVEQYF.

The chain uses TRBV27 and TRBJ1-5; TRBD1 agrees at 10 bases. The CDR3 extends over 16 amino acids. J was trimmed by 4 bases and V by 3 bases; bases with no gene match: 6. Looked up from germline, CDR1 is MNHEY and CDR2 is SMNVEV (reference sequence). The CDR3, as DNA: TGTGCCAGCAGTTTGTCCTGGACAGGGGGGAATCAGCCCCAGCATTTT. As protein: CASSLSWTGGNQPQHF.

This chain links TRBV2 with TRBJ1-2; unclear D gene. This CDR3 contains 14 residues. CDR1 and CDR2 from the germline V gene are SNHLY and FYNNEI. V was pared by 1 base and J by 1 base, with 7 bases between. The CDR3 nucleotides read TGTGCCAGCAGTGAAGGCATTTTTAACTATGGCTACACCTTC. It codes for CASSEGIFNYGYTF.

The chain has TRBV19 and TRBJ2-5, with D maybe TRBD1 (5 bases). Germline lookup yields CDR1 LNHDA and CDR2 SQIVND (reference sequence). CDR3 length: 11 amino acids. The ends were cut back, 7 bases at V and 3 bases at J, with 6 bases in the middle. The CDR3 protein is CASKTEETQYF. The CDR3 nucleotides read TGTGCCAGTAAGACAGAAGAGACCCAGTACTTC.

The genes are TRBV2 and TRBJ2-2, with D uncertain. This CDR3 spans 19 amino acids. The germline V gene has CDR1 SNHLY and CDR2 FYNNEI. The V gene lost 3 bases and the J gene lost 2 bases, with 22 bases spanning the gap. CDR3 sequence: CASSDRRLQAHNNTGELFF. The CDR3, as DNA: TGTGCCAGCAGTGACCGCCGACTCCAGGCTCACAACAACACCGGGGAGCTGTTTTTT.

This chain joins TRBV5-1 and TRBJ2-6; D call uncertain. The CDR3 sequence is 16 residues long. Looked up from germline, CDR1 is SGHRS and CDR2 is YFSETQ. V lost 0 bases to trimming and J lost 0 bases, with 7 bases between them. CDR3 in amino acids: CASSLAASSGANVLTF. The CDR3 region has the DNA TGCGCCAGCAGCTTGGCGGCCTCCTCTGGGGCCAACGTCCTGACTTTC.

By its share, this clone is medium-sized. This chain joins TRBV7-2 and TRBJ1-1, with D unresolved. V gave up 5 bases and J gave up 1 base, with 11 bases separating them. The CDR3 is 14 amino acids. Germline CDR1 reads SGHTA; CDR2 reads FQGNSA. CDR3 in amino acids: CASSLRIGNTEAFF. Written as DNA, the CDR3 is TGTGCCAGCAGCCTAAGGATCGGGAACACTGAAGCTTTCTTT.

This clone appeared once. The V and J genes are TRBV10-3 and TRBJ2-5; 12 bases line up with TRBD2. The CDR3 runs 16 residues. V was clipped by 0 bases and J by 7 bases; unmatched bases: 6. The V gene's germline CDR1 is ENHRY and CDR2 SYGVKD. This CDR3 reads CAISESILTSGGTQYF. The CDR3 region has the DNA TGTGCCATCAGTGAGTCGATTTTGACTAGCGGGGGGACCCAGTACTTC.

The V and J genes are TRBV6-5 and TRBJ1-1; unclear D gene. CDR1 is MNHEY and CDR2 is SVGAGI in the germline V gene. V was cut by 6 bases and J by 0 bases, with 14 bases left in between. The CDR3 totals 15 residues. The CDR3 reads CASRRRTDLNTEAFF. CDR3 in DNA: TGTGCCAGCAGGCGAAGGACGGATTTGAACACTGAAGCTTTCTTT.

This rearrangement joins TRBV5-6 to TRBJ2-7; 9 bases are shared with TRBD1. The CDR3 contains 13 residues. Germline loops: CDR1 SGHDT, CDR2 YYEEEE. Losses at the gene ends were 3 bases for V and 6 bases for J; bases not matched to a gene: 4. CDR3 sequence reads: CASSYGQGREQYF. The DNA for the CDR3 is TGTGCCAGCAGCTACGGACAGGGGCGCGAGCAGTACTTC.

V usage is TRBV19 and J usage is TRBJ2-5, with D perhaps being TRBD1 or TRBD2 (5 bases each). Germline V lookup: CDR1 LNHDA, CDR2 SQIVND (reference sequence). Trimming removed 2 bases from V and 5 bases from J, with 12 bases in between. The CDR3 is 14 residues long. In DNA form, the CDR3 reads TGTGCCAGTAGTATACAGGGAGATGGGGAGACCCAGTACTTC. Amino acid sequence: CASSIQGDGETQYF.

The chain has TRBV9 and TRBJ1-1; TRBD1 matches at 7 bases. The CDR3 runs to 17 residues. The germline gives CDR1 SGDLS, CDR2 YYNGEE. V trimming: 2 bases; J trimming: 2 bases; junction bases outside the gene matches: 12. Written as DNA, the CDR3 is TGTGCCAGCAGCGTCGGAAGGGGGCGTCTGGGAAACACTGAAGCTTTCTTT. Translated: CASSVGRGRLGNTEAFF.

Only a few counts were recorded for this clone. The V call is TRBV28, the J call TRBJ1-5; 10 bases are shared with TRBD1. This CDR3 comprises 15 residues. The junction had 4 bases not matched to a gene; V was cut back by 5 bases and J by 3 bases. CDR1 is MDHEN, CDR2 SYDVKM, per germline. CDR3: CASSIGTGVNQPQHF. CDR3 coding DNA: TGTGCCAGCAGTATTGGGACAGGGGTCAATCAGCCCCAGCATTTT.

CDR3 region: CSAPTPGVTYGYTF. The CDR3 bases are TGCAGCGCCCCCACTCCGGGCGTCACCTATGGCTACACCTTC. The J gene is TRBJ1-2, the V gene TRBV29-1; D remains ambiguous. V dropped 7 bases and J dropped 4 bases, with 19 bases sitting between them. CDR1 is SQVTM, CDR2 ANQGSEA, per germline. The CDR3 contains 14 residues.